This TCR beta chain was recorded in a study of blood T cell repertoires in COVID-19. Study-wide context: Sites across the United States, Italy and Spain contributed samples from acute and convalescent COVID-19. T cells, B-cell-depleted T cells, or PBMCs provided the cDNA or gDNA that served as material.

The CDR3 loop spans 14 amino acids. V was cut by 2 bases and J by 5 bases, with 13 bases left in between. CDR1 and CDR2 (germline): MNHNY, SVGAGI (reference sequence). In the study's own analysis: Nucleated cell number was recorded as an estimate derived from reference gene primer amplification. Produced via immunoSEQ multiplex PCR; TCRdb's table is partial and in-frame only. That table is the source of V, J and clone size, and D and trimming were worked out from the DNA. The repertoire holds a few hundred thousand clones, with 83% as singletons. Followed over time, Seattle patients had been enrolled while infection was active.

The receptor was isolated from a woman in her thirties with COVID-19, enrolled during active disease. The specimen was peripheral blood. This chain uses TRBV6-6 with TRBJ2-7; D unresolved. CDR3 DNA: TGTGCCAGCAGTTACGATGCGGCAGTCAACGAGCAGTACTTC. It specifies CASSYDAAVNEQYF.